These 7 T cell receptor beta chains came from one sample sequenced in a study of cytomegalovirus exposure and HLA in healthy donors. In the PCR, 60 Vbeta and 13 Jbeta primers were used. Sequencing was performed with immunoSEQ multiplex PCR; in TCRdb, only in-frame clones are kept and a portion is missing. The repertoire includes 100,000 to 150,000 clones, roughly 84% of them detected once, and 1% to 1.5% sits in the top ten. The sequenced material came from PBMCs. These receptors were taken from a girl aged 2-10 years in good health and CMV-seronegative.

This chain joins TRBV28 and TRBJ1-2; D possibly corresponds to TRBD1 (6 bases). There are 15 residues in the CDR3. V shed 3 bases and J shed 7 bases, with 18 bases lying between them. Germline values: CDR1 MDHEN, CDR2 SYDVKM. CDR3 sequence reads: CASSFRGAGDSGYTF. CDR3 nucleotides: TGTGCCAGCAGTTTCAGGGGCGCCGGAGATAGTGGCTACACCTTC.

V gene TRBV6-1 combines with J gene TRBJ1-1, with 8 positions matching TRBD1. The CDR3 sequence is 13 residues long. J lost 5 bases, V lost 6 bases, and 5 bases had no gene match. Per the germline V gene, CDR1 is MNHNS and CDR2 is SASEGT. The CDR3 DNA reads as TGTGCCAGCAGCCTAGACAGGGGTACTGAAGCTTTCTTT. Residues: CASSLDRGTEAFF.

The V gene is TRBV29-1, the J gene TRBJ2-7; 8 positions match TRBD2. Trimming took 3 bases from V and 1 from J; bases not matched to a gene: 5. This CDR3 is built from 14 residues. CDR1 and CDR2 (germline): SQVTM, ANQGSEA. The chain's CDR3 is CSVDSGRGSYEQYF. DNA of the CDR3: TGCAGCGTTGACAGCGGGAGAGGGTCCTACGAGCAGTACTTC.

J is TRBJ2-7 and V is TRBV6-1; D possibly corresponds to TRBD2 (5 bases). Per the germline V gene, CDR1 is MNHNS and CDR2 is SASEGT. With 6 bases removed from V and 2 bases from J, the gap between germline ends came to 14 bases. The CDR3 contains 14 residues. This CDR3 is CASRQAGMAYEQYF. The CDR3 DNA reads as TGTGCCAGCAGGCAGGCCGGGATGGCCTACGAGCAGTACTTC.

The J gene is TRBJ1-4, the V gene TRBV7-8, with 7 positions matching TRBD1. CDR3 length equals 15 residues. Germline values: CDR1 SGHVS, CDR2 FQNEAQ. Trimming at V came to 5 bases and at J to 4 bases, leaving 7 bases not matched to a gene. The CDR3: CASSRDRLGNEKLFF. In DNA form, the CDR3 reads TGTGCCAGCAGCAGGGACAGATTGGGTAATGAAAAACTGTTTTTT.

The chain couples TRBV19 to TRBJ1-5; D not resolved. The CDR3 sequence is 14 residues long. Germline V CDR1 and CDR2: LNHDA, SQIVND (reference sequence). The ends were cut back, 7 bases at V and 2 bases at J, with 12 bases in the middle. The DNA for the CDR3 is TGTGCCAGTATGGAATTAAGCGGCAATCAGCCCCAGCATTTT. The encoded protein is CASMELSGNQPQHF.

The J gene is TRBJ2-5, the V gene TRBV1; no DNA check was done on the table's D call, TRBD2. TRBJ2-7 matches the DNA end more closely, so the J call is doubtful. TRBV1 is assigned pseudogene status. CDR3 length: 17 residues. The CDR3 DNA follows: TGCACCAGCAGCCAAGATTTCGGGACTAGCGGAACCTCCGAGCAGTACTTC. Its protein is CTSSQDFGTSGTSEQYF.